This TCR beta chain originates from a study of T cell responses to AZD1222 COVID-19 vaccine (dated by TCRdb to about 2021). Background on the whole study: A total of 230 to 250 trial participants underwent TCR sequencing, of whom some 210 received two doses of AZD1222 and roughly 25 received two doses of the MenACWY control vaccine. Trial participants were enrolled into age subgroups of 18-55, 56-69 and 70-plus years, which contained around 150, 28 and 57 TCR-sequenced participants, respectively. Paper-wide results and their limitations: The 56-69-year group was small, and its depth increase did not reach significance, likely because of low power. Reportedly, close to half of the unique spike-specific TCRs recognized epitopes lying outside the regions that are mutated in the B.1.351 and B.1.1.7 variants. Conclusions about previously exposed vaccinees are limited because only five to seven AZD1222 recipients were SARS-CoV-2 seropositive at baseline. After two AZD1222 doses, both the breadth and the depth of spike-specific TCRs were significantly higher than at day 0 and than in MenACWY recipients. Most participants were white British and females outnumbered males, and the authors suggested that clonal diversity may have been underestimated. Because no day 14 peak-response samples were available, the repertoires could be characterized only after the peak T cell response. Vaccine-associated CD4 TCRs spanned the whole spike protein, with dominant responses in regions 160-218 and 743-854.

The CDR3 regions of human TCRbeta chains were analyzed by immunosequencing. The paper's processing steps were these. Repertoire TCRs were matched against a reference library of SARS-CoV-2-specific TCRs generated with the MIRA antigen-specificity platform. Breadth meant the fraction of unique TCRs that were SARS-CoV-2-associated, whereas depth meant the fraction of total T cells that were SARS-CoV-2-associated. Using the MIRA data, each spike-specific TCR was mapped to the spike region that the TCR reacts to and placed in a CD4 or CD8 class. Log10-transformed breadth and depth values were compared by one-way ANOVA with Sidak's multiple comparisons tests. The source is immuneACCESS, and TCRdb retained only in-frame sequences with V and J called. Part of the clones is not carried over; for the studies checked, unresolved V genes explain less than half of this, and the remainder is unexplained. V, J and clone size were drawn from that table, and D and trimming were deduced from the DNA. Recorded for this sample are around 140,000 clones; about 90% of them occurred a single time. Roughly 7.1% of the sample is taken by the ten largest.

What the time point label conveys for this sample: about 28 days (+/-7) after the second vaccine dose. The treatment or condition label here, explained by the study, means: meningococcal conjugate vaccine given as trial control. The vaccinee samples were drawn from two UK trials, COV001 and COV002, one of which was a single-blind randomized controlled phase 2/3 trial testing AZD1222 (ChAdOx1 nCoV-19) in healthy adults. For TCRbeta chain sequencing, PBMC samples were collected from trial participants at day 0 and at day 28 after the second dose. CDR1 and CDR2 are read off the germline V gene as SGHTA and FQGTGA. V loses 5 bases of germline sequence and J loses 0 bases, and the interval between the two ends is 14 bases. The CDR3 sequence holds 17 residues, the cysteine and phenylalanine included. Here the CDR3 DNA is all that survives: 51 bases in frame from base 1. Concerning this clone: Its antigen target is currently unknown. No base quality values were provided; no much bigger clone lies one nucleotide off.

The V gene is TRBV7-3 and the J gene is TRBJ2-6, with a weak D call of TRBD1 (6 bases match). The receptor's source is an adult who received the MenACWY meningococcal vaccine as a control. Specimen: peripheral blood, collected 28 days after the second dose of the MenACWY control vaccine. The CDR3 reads CASSTTGSGSGANVLTF. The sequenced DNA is TGTGCCAGCAGCACGACAGGTTCCGGCTCTGGGGCCAACGTCCTGACTTTC.